These 13 T cell receptor beta chains share one sample of origin, sequenced in a study of cytotoxic CD8 clonotypes in ibrutinib-treated CLL (dated by TCRdb to 2020 to 2022). Library generation was performed with the immunoSEQ multiplex PCR assay. TCRdb carries this immuneACCESS record with in-frame sequences only. Its versions omit some clonotypes, under half of them owing to an unresolved V gene in the studies checked, with the rest unexplained. The sample table holds some 150,000 clones, of which approximately 80% were seen once. The ten most abundant clones make up approximately 28% of the sample. The time point label, as the study defines it: eleven to twelve months on ibrutinib. This specimen consisted of PBMCs, obtained after 12 months of ibrutinib treatment. Source of these receptors: a human donor with chronic lymphocytic leukemia.

As regards this clone: This same CDR3 is encoded by further DNA sequences in the sample. V and J are TRBV19 and TRBJ2-6; D ambiguous. The CDR3 sequence is 13 residues long. V gave up 11 bases and J gave up 1 base, with 9 bases separating them. Looked up from germline, CDR1 is LNHDA and CDR2 is SQIVND (reference sequence). The CDR3 is CASRISGANVLTF. In nucleotides, the CDR3 is TGTGCCTCCAGGATTTCTGGGGCCAACGTCCTGACTTTC.

V gene TRBV6-5 combines with J gene TRBJ1-5, with a possible D match to TRBD1 (6 bases). CDR3 length: 14 residues. The germline CDR1 and CDR2 sequences are MNHEY and SVGAGI. Trimming cost V 2 bases and J 4 bases, with 9 bases left between them. The CDR3 loop reads CASSYEQGNQPQHF. DNA for the CDR3: TGTGCCAGCAGTTACGAACAGGGAAATCAGCCCCAGCATTTT.

This chain links TRBV11-2 with TRBJ2-5, with 9 nucleotides matching TRBD1. Per the germline V gene, CDR1 is SGHAT and CDR2 is FQNNGV. V lost 4 bases and J lost 7; bases outside the gene matches: 10. CDR3 length: 15 residues. The CDR3 reads CASSSGQGVSGTQYF. The DNA of the CDR3 is TGTGCCAGCAGCTCGGGACAGGGCGTTTCGGGGACCCAGTACTTC.

The rearrangement uses TRBV9 and TRBJ2-3; no definite D call. Germline lookup yields CDR1 SGDLS and CDR2 YYNGEE. This CDR3 contains 14 residues. The germline V and J ends were trimmed by 7 bases and 3 bases, with 15 bases remaining between them. The CDR3, as DNA: TGTGCCAGCGCACCCAATTCTAGGACAGATACGCAGTATTTT. Translation: CASAPNSRTDTQYF.

This clone has a single count. V gene TRBV4-2 combines with J gene TRBJ1-2; 9 bases match TRBD1. This CDR3 region has 16 residues. The J segment lost 5 bases and the V segment lost 1 base, leaving 8 bases of the junction unmatched. Germline values: CDR1 LGHNA, CDR2 YNFKEQ. In nucleotides, the CDR3 is TGTGCCAGCAGCCAAGTCCCTACAGGGGGCGCTTATGGCTACACCTTC. Its protein product is CASSQVPTGGAYGYTF.

The J gene is TRBJ2-3, the V gene TRBV6-6; the D is unclear. Germline V gene data show CDR1 as MNHNY and CDR2 as SVGAGI (reference sequence). The CDR3 has 12 residues. V was shortened by 8 bases and J by 4 bases, with 10 bases between the two germline ends. The CDR3 region has the DNA TGTGCCAGCCGGCTCCCCCCAGATACGCAGTATTTT. This encodes CASRLPPDTQYF.

This clone was picked up one time. The J gene is TRBJ1-2, the V gene TRBV28, with a possible D match to TRBD1 (5 bases). From germline, CDR1 is MDHEN and CDR2 SYDVKM. This CDR3 comprises 14 residues. Trimming stripped 1 base from V and 4 bases from J, with 10 bases between. The CDR3, as DNA: TGTGCCAGCAGTTTATCCGGGGCGGGCTATGGCTACACCTTC. Encoded protein: CASSLSGAGYGYTF.

On this clone itself: One junction end does not reproduce the germline sequence, and a read error may be involved. The rearrangement uses TRBV7-7 and TRBJ2-1; 10 positions match TRBD2. Per the germline V gene, CDR1 is SSHAT and CDR2 is FNYEAQ (reference sequence). This CDR3 is built from 15 residues. The CDR3 nucleotides read TGTGCTAGCAGCTCCACTAGCGGGAACTACAATGAGCAGTTCTTC. Translation gives CASSSTSGNYNEQFF.

This clone came up a few times. This chain uses TRBV6-1 with TRBJ2-4; no clear D. The CDR3 consists of 12 residues. The germline gives CDR1 MNHNS, CDR2 SASEGT. Trimming cost V 2 bases and J 9 bases, with 8 bases left between them. CDR3 sequence (DNA): TGTGCCAGCAGTGAATACATACTCATTCAGTACTTC. Translating it yields CASSEYILIQYF.

The J gene is TRBJ2-5, the V gene TRBV27; no definite D call. The CDR3 extends over 14 amino acids. The V gene's germline CDR1 is MNHEY and CDR2 SMNVEV (reference sequence). The V end was cut by 8 bases, the J end by 2 bases, with 15 bases between. CDR3: CASGPRPLQETQYF. For the CDR3, the DNA is TGTGCCAGCGGCCCACGACCTCTTCAAGAGACCCAGTACTTC.

The chain has TRBV5-1 and TRBJ2-3; 14 bases fit TRBD2. V dropped 3 bases and J dropped 5; count of bases not matched to a gene: 5. The germline V gene has CDR1 SGHRS and CDR2 YFSETQ. The CDR3 is made up of 16 amino acids. The CDR3 here is CASSSGLAGAVDTQYF. CDR3 sequence (DNA): TGCGCCAGCAGCTCGGGACTAGCGGGAGCTGTAGATACGCAGTATTTT. The variable domain in full, completed from reference TRBV5-1 and TRBJ2-3, reads KAGVTQTPRYLIKTRGQQVTLSCSPISGHRSVSWYQQTPGQGLQFLFEYFSETQRNKGNFPGRFSGRQFSNSRSEMNVSTLELGDSALYLCASSSGLAGAVDTQYFGPGTRLTVL.

The count of this clone is one. The chain employs TRBV2 and TRBJ2-1, with 11 bases that match TRBD2. The CDR3 sequence is 19 residues long. The germline CDR1 and CDR2 sequences are SNHLY and FYNNEI. V dropped 7 bases and J dropped 0; count of bases not matched to a gene: 14. The chain's CDR3 is CASKLLASGGPSSYNEQFF. Written as DNA, the CDR3 is TGTGCCAGCAAGTTATTGGCTAGCGGGGGGCCGAGCTCCTACAATGAGCAGTTCTTC.

This chain connects TRBV23-1 to TRBJ1-2; D unclear. TRBV23-1 falls under the ORF class, with uncertain function. The CDR3 runs to 14 residues. Trimming cost V 0 bases and J 6 bases, with 11 bases left between them. As DNA, the CDR3 is TGCGCCAGCAGTCAATCCTGGTTTGGGGATGGCTACACCTTC. It specifies CASSQSWFGDGYTF.